Presented here are 26 T cell receptor beta chains from one specimen sequenced in a study of control samples from healthy donors and cancer patients. TCRdb's table, derived via immunoSEQ multiplex PCR, lists solely in-frame clones and lacks some. The data hold around 130,000 clones, with approximately 91% observed a single time. The sample comprised blood. These receptors were taken from a man between 45 and 60 years old in good health.

This chain joins TRBV4-1 and TRBJ2-1; D is unclear. CDR1 and CDR2 from the germline V gene are MGHRA and YSYEKL. The CDR3 extends over 15 amino acids. The V and J ends lost 2 bases and 9 bases respectively, with 17 bases between them. The CDR3 loop reads CASSQRSAQFIEQFF. CDR3 in DNA: TGCGCCAGCAGCCAACGGAGCGCTCAATTCATTGAGCAGTTCTTC.

This clone was seen only a few times. The CDR3: CASIDRGDTQYF. CDR3 DNA: TGTGCCAGCATAGACAGGGGAGATACGCAGTATTTT. The rearrangement uses TRBV5-4 and TRBJ2-3, with TRBD1 matching 8 bases. The CDR3 runs 12 residues. Germline values: CDR1 SGHNT, CDR2 YYREEE (reference sequence). V dropped 6 bases and J dropped 5; count of bases not matched to a gene: 2.

This clone was recorded many times. J is TRBJ1-2 and V is TRBV29-1; D gene ambiguous. The CDR3 length is 12 residues. Germline lookup yields CDR1 SQVTM and CDR2 ANQGSEA. V dropped 0 bases and J dropped 5 bases, with 7 bases sitting between them. The CDR3 loop is CSVEDNGYGYTF. The DNA for the CDR3 is TGCAGCGTTGAAGATAATGGGTATGGCTACACCTTC.

The V call is TRBV7-9, the J call TRBJ1-5; 8 bases match TRBD1. The germline gives CDR1 SEHNR, CDR2 FQNEAQ (reference sequence). The CDR3 runs to 14 residues. With 5 bases clipped from V and 2 bases from J, the junction kept 2 bases outside the gene matches. The CDR3 DNA is TGTGCCAGCAGCGGACAGGGCGGCAATCAGCCCCAGCATTTT. Amino acid sequence: CASSGQGGNQPQHF. Drawing the rest from reference TRBV7-9 and TRBJ1-5, the complete variable domain is DTGVSQNPRHKITKRGQNVTFRCDPISEHNRLYWYRQTLGQGPEFLTYFQNEAQLEKSRLLSDRFSAERPKGSFSTLEIQRTEQGDSAMYLCASSGQGGNQPQHFGDGTRLSIL.

The V and J genes are TRBV29-1 and TRBJ2-7, with D tentatively TRBD1 (5 bases). The V and J ends lost 2 bases and 2 bases respectively, with 13 bases between them. CDR1 SQVTM and CDR2 ANQGSEA come from the germline V gene. The CDR3 is 14 residues long. The CDR3 is CSVEYGDRPYEQYF. The DNA of the CDR3 is TGCAGCGTTGAATACGGCGACAGACCCTACGAGCAGTACTTC.

This chain connects TRBV9 to TRBJ2-2; 11 bases agree with TRBD1. V shed 3 bases, J shed 6 bases, and the junction held 4 bases outside the gene matches. The CDR3 has 15 amino acids. CDR1 is SGDLS, CDR2 YYNGEE, per germline. CDR3 DNA: TGTGCCAGCAGCGGGACAGGGGGCGTTTCCGGGGAGCTGTTTTTT. It specifies CASSGTGGVSGELFF. Full variable domain (missing parts from reference TRBV9 and TRBJ2-2): DSGVTQTPKHLITATGQRVTLRCSPRSGDLSVYWYQQSLDQGLQFLIQYYNGEERAKGNILERFSAQQFPDLHSELNLSSLELGDSALYFCASSGTGGVSGELFFGEGSRLTVL.

This clone was recorded once. The chain combines TRBV7-6 with TRBJ1-2; the D is unclear. V dropped 5 bases and J dropped 4 bases, with 14 bases sitting between them. This CDR3 is 14 amino acids long. Germline V gene data show CDR1 as SGHVS and CDR2 as FNYEAQ. The CDR3 spells CASSQTLEGYGYTF. CDR3 coding DNA: TGTGCCAGCAGCCAAACGCTAGAGGGCTATGGCTACACCTTC.

The chain couples TRBV10-2 to TRBJ2-7, with 11 bases matching TRBD2. Germline V gene data show CDR1 as WSHSY and CDR2 as SAAADI. CDR3 length equals 15 residues. Trimming removed 2 bases from V and 3 bases from J; junction bases left unmatched: 3. The DNA for the CDR3 is TGCGCCAGCAGTGAGGGACTAGCGGGCTACTACGAGCAGTACTTC. Translation gives CASSEGLAGYYEQYF.

This CDR3 is CASSGPGNTEAFF. The CDR3 DNA sequence: TGCGCCAGCAGTGGTCCGGGGAACACTGAAGCTTTCTTT. The chain joins TRBV10-1 to TRBJ1-1; D unresolved. Trimming stripped 4 bases from V and 1 base from J, with 7 bases between. The CDR3 contains 13 residues. Per the germline V gene, CDR1 is WNHNN and CDR2 is SYGVQD (reference sequence).

The V call is TRBV18, the J call TRBJ1-6; D is perhaps TRBD1 (5 bases). The germline V gene encodes CDR1 KGHSH and CDR2 LQKENI. The CDR3 is 15 amino acids. The V and J ends lost 8 bases and 8 bases respectively, with 19 bases between them. Here the CDR3 reads CASSHGTPGDSPLHF. The DNA for the CDR3 is TGTGCCAGCAGCCACGGGACGCCGGGTGATTCACCCCTCCACTTT.

V gene TRBV3-1 (or the pseudogene TRBV3-2) combines with J gene TRBJ1-6; TRBD1 agrees at 11 bases. Germline V lookup: CDR1 LGHDT, CDR2 YNNKEL (reference sequence). V gave up 3 bases and J gave up 6 bases; unmatched junction bases: 4. The CDR3 contains 16 residues. CDR3 coding DNA: TGTGCCAGCAGCCAGGCCGGGACAGGGGGTAATTCACCCCTCCACTTT. Amino acid sequence: CASSQAGTGGNSPLHF.

The J gene is TRBJ2-7, the V gene TRBV4-2; D remains ambiguous. V was shortened by 4 bases and J by 2 bases, with 12 bases between the two germline ends. The CDR3 length is 14 residues. Germline CDR1 LGHNA, CDR2 YNFKEQ. The CDR3 loop is CASSPRTIPYEQYF. Written as DNA, the CDR3 is TGTGCCAGCAGCCCGCGGACGATCCCCTACGAGCAGTACTTC.

This chain uses TRBV19 with TRBJ2-1; 8 nucleotides line up with TRBD1. The CDR3 runs 12 residues. J was trimmed by 9 bases and V by 7 bases; bases with no gene match: 5. Germline CDR1 LNHDA, CDR2 SQIVND (reference sequence). CDR3 DNA: TGTGCCAGTAAGTTAACAGGGGGTGAGCAGTTCTTC. It yields the protein CASKLTGGEQFF.

The chain has TRBV6-5 and TRBJ2-3; D unresolved. CDR1 MNHEY and CDR2 SVGAGI come from the germline V gene. The CDR3 is 15 residues long. Trimming left V 11 bases short and J 0 bases short, with 18 bases between. The CDR3 loop reads CAPARQYRSTDTQYF. The CDR3 DNA reads TGTGCCCCCGCGCGACAATATCGAAGCACAGATACGCAGTATTTT.

The chain employs TRBV27 and TRBJ2-6; D not certain. The CDR3 length is 13 residues. The germline CDR1 and CDR2 sequences are MNHEY and SMNVEV (reference sequence). With 7 bases removed from V and 1 base from J, the gap between germline ends came to 5 bases. This CDR3 reads CASKLSGANVLTF. The CDR3 nucleotides are TGTGCCAGCAAACTATCTGGGGCCAACGTCCTGACTTTC.

The chain links TRBV6-1 to TRBJ1-2; unclear D gene. V dropped 1 base and J dropped 7 bases, with 4 bases sitting between them. The CDR3 loop spans 11 amino acids. In germline, CDR1 is MNHNS, CDR2 SASEGT. CDR3 sequence (DNA): TGTGCCAGCAGTGAAGGGGTTGGCTACACCTTC. Translation gives CASSEGVGYTF.

The chain employs TRBV5-8 and TRBJ2-2, with TRBD2 as a possible D gene (5 bases). Germline CDR1 and CDR2: SGHTS and YDEGEE. Trimming took off 4 bases at V and 5 bases at J, with 24 bases between the two ends. CDR3 size: 18 residues. The CDR3 sequence is CASSQGFLRRWETGELFF. CDR3 coding DNA: TGTGCCAGCAGCCAAGGGTTTCTTCGGCGATGGGAGACCGGGGAGCTGTTTTTT.

This chain uses TRBV21-1 with TRBJ2-3; the D call TRBD2 from the table was never checked on the DNA. TRBV21-1 has pseudogene status. The CDR3 covers 14 residues. The CDR3 loop reads CASVEGLTHAAQYF. The CDR3 DNA sequence: TGTGCCAGCGTTGAGGGACTAACACACGCTGCGCAGTATTTT.

This sequence joins TRBV6-5 and TRBJ2-7, with TRBD1 as a possible D gene (5 bases). This CDR3 is 15 amino acids long. In germline, CDR1 is MNHEY, CDR2 SVGAGI. V lost 7 bases and J lost 2, with 18 bases in between. Written as DNA, the CDR3 is TGTGCCAGCACCAACAGGAAGGACGGTCCCTACGAGCAGTACTTC. Amino acids: CASTNRKDGPYEQYF.

V usage is TRBV25-1 and J usage is TRBJ2-3; D uncertain. V lost 1 base and J 8 bases, leaving 7 bases between the germline ends. The germline V gene encodes CDR1 MGHDK and CDR2 SYGVNS. This CDR3 has 12 residues. Here the CDR3 DNA reads TGTGCCAGCAGTGAATCTAAGGGTACGCAGTATTTT. The encoded protein is CASSESKGTQYF.

This chain joins TRBV19 and TRBJ2-3, with 9 bases aligning to TRBD1. The CDR3 runs to 14 residues. The V gene end was trimmed by 6 bases and the J gene end by 6 bases; junction bases not matched to a gene: 7. Germline V lookup: CDR1 LNHDA, CDR2 SQIVND (reference sequence). The CDR3 nucleotides read TGTGCCAGTAGACAAACAGGGGGCGAGGATACGCAGTATTTT. This codes for CASRQTGGEDTQYF.

This clone showed up just once. The rearrangement uses TRBV13 and TRBJ2-4, with D maybe TRBD2 (6 bases). CDR1 is PRHDT, CDR2 FYEKMQ, per germline (reference sequence). The CDR3 runs to 14 residues. Trimming took 4 bases from V and 0 from J, leaving 7 bases between them. CDR3 sequence: CASSSAGAKNIQYF. In DNA, the CDR3 is TGTGCCAGCAGCTCAGCGGGAGCCAAAAACATTCAGTACTTC.

The V and J genes are TRBV21-1 and TRBJ1-5. TRBV21-1 is reported as a pseudogene. The CDR3 sequence is 14 residues long. CDR3 nucleotide sequence: TGTGCCAGCAGCGAATGTCCCGAAAATCAGCCCCAGCATTTT. As protein: CASSECPENQPQHF.

The chain uses TRBV7-9 and TRBJ2-1, with a weak D call TRBD1 (6 bases). The CDR3 extends over 14 amino acids. V dropped 5 bases and J dropped 8 bases, with 16 bases sitting between them. CDR1 and CDR2 (germline): SEHNR, FQNEAQ (reference sequence). The CDR3 spells CASSLPGTSDEQFF. The DNA for the CDR3 is TGTGCCAGCAGCCTTCCCGGGACATCGGATGAGCAGTTCTTC. The variable domain in full, completed from reference TRBV7-9 and TRBJ2-1, reads DTGVSQNPRHKITKRGQNVTFRCDPISEHNRLYWYRQTLGQGPEFLTYFQNEAQLEKSRLLSDRFSAERPKGSFSTLEIQRTEQGDSAMYLCASSLPGTSDEQFFGPGTRLTVL.

This CDR3 is CASSILSGSNEQFF. In DNA, the CDR3 is TGTGCCAGCAGTATCCTTAGCGGCTCCAATGAGCAGTTCTTC. The rearrangement uses TRBV6-5 and TRBJ2-1; D may be TRBD2 (6 bases). The CDR3 sequence is 14 residues long. CDR1 is MNHEY, CDR2 SVGAGI, per germline. Trimming cost V 5 bases and J 6 bases, with 14 bases left between them.

The rearrangement links TRBV5-1 to TRBJ2-2; D gene uncertain. The CDR3 is 13 amino acids. The germline V and J ends were trimmed by 2 bases and 5 bases, with 7 bases remaining between them. Germline CDR1 and CDR2: SGHRS and YFSETQ. In DNA, the CDR3 is TGCGCCAGCAGCTTCCTAGGAACCGGGGAGCTGTTTTTT. It specifies CASSFLGTGELFF.